This is a list of T cell receptor beta chains from one sample in a study of blood T cell repertoires in COVID-19. Assay: immunoSEQ multiplex PCR; the TCRdb copy retains only in-frame clones and omits some. The repertoire holds some 30,000 clones, about 91% seen once, with about 2.4% in the top ten. The sequencing input was peripheral blood. Source of these receptors: a man aged 50 to 60 with active COVID-19. CDR3s include the opening cysteine and the closing phenylalanine or tryptophan. Fields, in order: J gene, V gene, D gene, CDR3 DNA, CDR3 protein. D genes are given only for firm matches.

TRBJ1-4 TRBV5-6 TRBD1 TGTGCCAGCAGAAGACAGGGCTGGACTAATGAAAAACTGTTTTTT CASRRQGWTNEKLFF
TRBJ1-2 TRBV5-1 . TGCGCCAGCAGCTCGCAGGGAAGCTATGGCTACACCTTC CASSSQGSYGYTF
TRBJ2-5 TRBV6-2/TRBV6-3 . TGTGCCAGCAGTTACCCGCCAGTAGAGACCCAGTACTTC CASSYPPVETQYF
TRBJ1-4 TRBV6-5 TRBD1 TGTGCCAGCAGCGACAGGGTCGAAAATGAAAAACTGTTTTTT CASSDRVENEKLFF
TRBJ2-6 TRBV28 . TGTGCCAGCAGTTTATACAGGGAACCCTCTGGGGCCAACGTCCTGACTTTC CASSLYREPSGANVLTF
TRBJ2-5 TRBV28 TRBD1 TGTGCCAGCAGCCCCTACCTCGGGACAGACCAAGAGACCCAGTACTTC CASSPYLGTDQETQYF
TRBJ2-7 TRBV6-6 TRBD1 TGTGCCAGTAGTCCCAGGGGGAAATACGAGCAGTACTTC CASSPRGKYEQYF
TRBJ1-1 TRBV2 . TGTGCCAGCAGTGAGGAGGCGAACACTGAAGCTTTCTTT CASSEEANTEAFF
TRBJ2-5 TRBV5-1 . TGCGCCAGCAGCTTGCGGAATCCCGGGGAGACCCAGTACTTC CASSLRNPGETQYF
TRBJ1-2 TRBV5-1 . TGCGCCAGCAGCGAGACAGTTAACTATGGCTACACCTTC CASSETVNYGYTF
TRBJ1-6 TRBV7-8 . TGTGCCAGCAGCTTGGACAGTAACTATTCACCCCTCCACTTT CASSLDSNYSPLHF
TRBJ1-2 TRBV19 . TGTGCCAGTAGTTTGGGCGTCCTCTATGGCTACACCTTC CASSLGVLYGYTF
TRBJ2-7 TRBV30 . TGTGCCTGGAGTGGAGGTTTCGAGCAGTACTTC CAWSGGFEQYF
TRBJ2-3 TRBV7-8 TRBD2 TGTGCCAGCAGCCCCTTAGCGGGTTGGACAGATACGCAGTATTTT CASSPLAGWTDTQYF
TRBJ2-7 TRBV19 TRBD2 TGTGCCAGTAGTATAGATCTGCGGGGGGCCTTCACCTACGAGCAGTACTTC CASSIDLRGAFTYEQYF
TRBJ1-5 TRBV19 . TGTGCCAGTAGGGTCACCGGTACGGGGCCCCAGCATTTT CASRVTGTGPQHF
TRBJ2-2 TRBV28 TRBD2 TGTGCCAGCAGTTCGGCTAGCGGGACTATAGGGAAGCTGTTTTTT CASSSASGTIGKLFF